Shown below are 4 T cell receptor beta chains from a single sample sequenced in a study of CD8 T cells in Susac syndrome. RNA totalling about 0.5 to 1 ug underwent reverse transcription with random hexamers. Each CDR3 protein is one row after TCRdb ran MiXCR on the immunoSEQ multiplex PCR reads. The sample comprises a few hundred thousand distinct CDR3 sequences, approximately 85% of which are singletons, and 0.09% to 0.15% rests with the top ten. Source material: CD8+ T cells from PBMCs. The receptors here all came from a human donor with multiple sclerosis.

The chain employs TRBV30 and TRBJ2-7, with 14 bases aligning to TRBD2. Germline CDR1 is GTSNPN and CDR2 is SVGIG (reference sequence). Trimming cost V 0 bases and J 2 bases; bases outside gene matches: 12. CDR3 length equals 19 residues. The CDR3: CAWSVLRPETSGGAYEQYF. The CDR3 DNA reads as TGTGCCTGGAGTGTACTGAGACCTGAGACTAGCGGGGGGGCCTACGAGCAGTACTTC.

V is TRBV27 and J is TRBJ1-2, with D uncertain. The CDR3 is 17 amino acids. V was trimmed by 5 bases and J by 0 bases, leaving 19 bases between them. Germline lookup yields CDR1 MNHEY and CDR2 SMNVEV (reference sequence). CDR3 protein: CASSAGAGFSANYGYTF. CDR3 bases: TGTGCCAGCAGTGCCGGTGCAGGATTTTCGGCTAACTATGGCTACACCTTC.

This chain uses TRBV6-5 with TRBJ1-1, with a weak D call TRBD1 (6 bases). The ends were cut back, 2 bases at V and 7 bases at J, with 11 bases in the middle. Looked up from germline, CDR1 is MNHEY and CDR2 is SVGAGI. The CDR3 is made up of 13 amino acids. The CDR3 loop reads CASSYGGAVEAFF. Written as DNA, the CDR3 is TGTGCCAGCAGTTACGGGGGGGCCGTTGAAGCTTTCTTT.

V is TRBV24-1 and J is TRBJ2-2, with 8 positions matching TRBD1. Germline CDR1 is KGHDR and CDR2 is SFDVKD. J was trimmed by 2 bases and V by 5 bases; bases with no gene match: 9. This CDR3 is 17 amino acids long. CDR3: CATSAPPGTGNTGELFF. The CDR3 coding sequence is TGTGCCACCAGTGCTCCCCCCGGGACAGGAAACACCGGGGAGCTGTTTTTT.